This T cell receptor (beta chain) was observed in a study of CD8 T cells in ankylosing spondylitis. General observations from the study: It appeared that ankylosing spondylitis blood was characterized by a TCR beta motif of under ten highly homologous variants.

In its sample, this clonotype was seen many times. The target antigen is unknown. Using its own MiXCR run on the 5' RACE reads, TCRdb lists one record per CDR3 protein. The top ten hold 9% to 15% of the sample, which has 100,000 to 150,000 distinct CDR3 sequences, 6% to 8.5% seen once. The CDR3 covers 14 residues. Germline V gene sequence: CDR1 SGHVS, CDR2 FQNEAQ. Trimming took off 5 bases at V and 0 bases at J, with 11 bases between the two ends. V is TRBV7-8 and J is TRBJ2-7, with D hard to call. This receptor was identified in a male donor with ankylosing spondylitis or in good health (not recorded which). The sequenced sample consisted of blood, either unsorted or a sorted T cell fraction (not recorded which). The DNA of the CDR3 is TGTGCCAGCAGCCTACCAGCCCGCTCCTACGAGCAGTACTTC. Its translation: CASSLPARSYEQYF.